This entry concerns a single TCR beta chain. This clonotype was detected many times. Its antigen has not been determined. The sample holds no much larger clone one base away, and base qualities are not on file. Ends trimmed: V by 5 bases, J by 3 bases; bases unmatched to a gene: 12. Looking up the germline V gene yields CDR1 SGHVS and CDR2 FNYEAQ. The CDR3 holds 17 amino acids from the cysteine to the phenylalanine. The read is trimmed to its CDR3 DNA, 51 bases read in frame from base 1. Stable Graves' hyperthyroidism was defined as the absence of progression to ophthalmopathy over 18 months of follow-up. Hyperthyroidism patients were newly diagnosed, had a disease duration of under 2 months, and were aged 18 to 65 years. Patients with uncontrolled infections, other autoimmune diseases, pregnancy or lactation were excluded. Diagnoses were based on clinical symptoms, serum thyroxine and TRAb, thyroid ultrasound and orbital computed tomography. PBMCs were isolated from 10 ml of fresh peripheral blood by Ficoll-Paque density gradient centrifugation. Total RNA was extracted with Trizol reagent, and quality was checked on an Agilent 2100 Bioanalyzer.

The TCR beta CDR3 regions were amplified from the RNA transcripts. For the first round of RT-PCR on the TCR CDR3, the HTBI primer set was used together with the Qiagen OneStep RT-PCR kit. Libraries were constructed in a second round of multiplex PCR, after which size selection and purification were performed. The libraries were sequenced on an Illumina HiSeq2000 using paired-end 100 bp reads. In the authors' own workflow: SOAPnuke was used to process the raw data, throwing out any read that contained adapters or uncalled bases, had a mean Phred below 15, or lacked an exact constant-primer or identifier match. High-quality paired reads were merged with COPE v1.2.5, and unique nucleotide sequences were defined as clonotypes. Clonotypes were aligned to IMGT TRBV, TRBD and TRBJ reference segments using MiTCR v1.1. Only V-J combinations with frequency above 0.0001, covering approximately 99% of repertoires, were analysed. A TCS score was defined as the ratio between F50 (clonal expansion) and ExV (chaos), using BLOSUM62-based TCRdist between CDR3 peptides within each V-J. Welch's t-statistics and random forest reduced 500 to 550 V-J features to roughly 13, which were used in a naive Bayes classifier (R e1071). Using fastp trimming at Q25 and MiXCR clonotype assembly, TCRdb reanalyzed the public sequencing data and kept in-frame beta chains. Each record represents a unique CDR3 protein, reported with the most common genes and DNA among its rows. The V and J calls here are based on TCRdb, not the publication. Across this sample there are roughly 420,000 distinct CDR3 sequences, with approximately 14% seen only once. The ten largest account for around an eighth of the sample.

This sample was taken from a study of T cells in Graves' hyperthyroidism and ophthalmopathy (dated by TCRdb to about 2019). For the wider study: Peripheral blood was collected at initial diagnosis, before any treatment. To identify TCR V-J signatures that set the groups apart, the researchers used a discovery cohort of 100 or so patients, made up of fewer than 50 with Graves' ophthalmopathy and about 60 with stable Graves' hyperthyroidism. Whether ophthalmopathy could be predicted prospectively was tested in an independent validation cohort made up of some 20 hyperthyroidism patients plus 17 patients who later progressed to ophthalmopathy. The 100 discovery patients were divided at random into training and test sets in a 7:3 ratio. Thyroid tissue and blood T-cell repertoires from more than 5 Graves' hyperthyroidism patients were also compared in the study. Once sampling was done, hyperthyroidism patients were given methimazole at a starting dose of 30 mg daily, whereas ophthalmopathy patients were given high-dose intravenous methylprednisolone. The paper reports TCR Vbeta CDR3 sequencing of approximately 140 peripheral blood samples: 43 ophthalmopathy, roughly 80 hyperthyroidism and 17 progressor patients. On the study overall, not on this receptor specifically: No statistical method was used to fix the sample size in advance, and group allocation was not hidden from the investigators. Most expanded thyroid clonotypes (frequency above 0.001) were also found in blood, which suggests that blood repertoires may mirror thyroid immune responses. In validation, the model predicted progression to ophthalmopathy with about 71% sensitivity and over 72% specificity, a median of around six months before onset. In cross-validation, a model built on a 13 V-J signature told ophthalmopathy apart from stable hyperthyroidism with roughly 87% sensitivity and roughly 83% specificity, and in testing the same model reached 80%/75%.

This clonotype was obtained from a woman younger than 30 with Graves' hyperthyroidism. The source material was blood. The chain is assembled from TRBV7-6 and TRBJ2-1, and 8 junctional nucleotides match TRBD1. The DNA sequence is TGTGCCAGCAGCCCTCGGGCGGGGACAGGAGTCTACAATGAGCAGTTCTTC. Translated, it reads CASSPRAGTGVYNEQFF.